This T cell receptor beta chain emerged from a study of blood T cell repertoires in COVID-19. Germline V gene data show CDR1 as KGHDR and CDR2 as SFDVKD. Trimming cost V 4 bases and J 4 bases, with 10 bases left between them. There are 14 residues in the CDR3. This clone was observed once. Profiling relied on immunoSEQ multiplex PCR, and the TCRdb table lists in-frame clones only, not all of them. Among 95,000 to 120,000 clones listed, 85% were seen once. Sample: peripheral blood. The chain links TRBV24-1 to TRBJ1-5; tentatively, D is TRBD1 (5 bases). The TCR sequence derives from a human donor in a cohort sampled during active COVID-19. The CDR3: CATSDQGANQPQHF. The CDR3 DNA follows: TGTGCCACCAGTGACCAGGGTGCGAATCAGCCCCAGCATTTT.